Below are 27 T cell receptor beta chains sequenced from a single sample in a study of cytotoxic CD8 clonotypes in ibrutinib-treated CLL. Sequenced by immunoSEQ multiplex PCR; TCRdb stores in-frame clones only, minus some. This sample has under 30,000 clones; 75% to 80% occur once, and the top ten carry 51%. Sequences were derived from PBMCs, sampled after 36 months of ibrutinib treatment. These receptors originate from a human donor with chronic lymphocytic leukemia.

The V call is TRBV11-2, the J call TRBJ1-1; D not certain. Germline V gene data show CDR1 as SGHAT and CDR2 as FQNNGV. The CDR3 has 14 residues. V was shortened by 0 bases and J by 8 bases, with 13 bases between the two germline ends. CDR3 sequence: CASSLDRAYAEAFF. The DNA for the CDR3 is TGTGCCAGCAGCTTAGATCGGGCGTACGCCGAAGCTTTCTTT.

V and J are TRBV19 and TRBJ2-2; TRBD1 aligns across 7 bases. Losses at the gene ends were 6 bases for V and 5 bases for J; bases not matched to a gene: 0. From germline, CDR1 is LNHDA and CDR2 SQIVND (reference sequence). The CDR3 consists of 12 residues. As DNA, the CDR3 is TGTGCCAGTAGGACAGGGACCGGGGAGCTGTTTTTT. Its translation: CASRTGTGELFF.

The J gene is TRBJ2-1, the V gene TRBV4-1; TRBD1 might be the D (6 bases). Trimming cost V 1 base and J 4 bases, with 14 bases left between them. The V gene's germline CDR1 is MGHRA and CDR2 YSYEKL. This CDR3 is 16 amino acids long. The CDR3 DNA sequence: TGCGCCAGCAGCCAAGGAGCCGGGACAAGATACAATGAGCAGTTCTTC. Its translation is CASSQGAGTRYNEQFF.

This clone was observed a few times. The rearrangement joins TRBV14 to TRBJ2-7, with D perhaps matching TRBD1 (5 bases). This CDR3 has 15 amino acids. Germline V gene sequence: CDR1 SGHDN, CDR2 FVKESK. Trimming cost V 6 bases and J 3 bases, with 18 bases left between them. CDR3 in amino acids: CASRPPLGARYEQYF. The CDR3 bases are TGTGCCAGCAGGCCACCCCTTGGGGCCCGCTACGAGCAGTACTTC.

The chain carries TRBV10-3 and TRBJ2-1; D unresolved. The germline CDR1 and CDR2 sequences are ENHRY and SYGVKD. The CDR3 sequence is 11 residues long. V shed 11 bases and J shed 5 bases, with 10 bases lying between them. The CDR3 is CASHKDNEQFF. DNA of the CDR3: TGTGCCTCTCACAAGGACAATGAGCAGTTCTTC.

In its sample, this clone was seen once. The chain couples TRBV19 to TRBJ1-5; D perhaps matches TRBD1 (6 bases). Germline V lookup: CDR1 LNHDA, CDR2 SQIVND (reference sequence). Trimming removed 5 bases at V and 3 bases at J, with 11 bases between. The CDR3 length is 14 residues. In DNA form, the CDR3 reads TGTGCCAGTAGTTCGCAGGGGTACAATCAGCCCCAGCATTTT. Residues: CASSSQGYNQPQHF. The whole variable domain, filled in from reference TRBV19 and TRBJ1-5, reads DGGITQSPKYLFRKEGQNVTLSCEQNLNHDAMYWYRQDPGQGLRLIYYSQIVNDFQKGDIAEGYSVSREKKESFPLTVTSAQKNPTAFYLCASSSQGYNQPQHFGDGTRLSIL.

The chain employs TRBV5-1 and TRBJ1-6; D is unresolved. Germline CDR1 and CDR2: SGHRS and YFSETQ. V was clipped by 2 bases and J by 8 bases, with 8 bases between them. The CDR3 spans 13 residues. The CDR3 coding sequence is TGCGCCAGCAGCTTTGCCACAGATTCACCCCTCCACTTT. Its translation: CASSFATDSPLHF.

There are a few counts of this clone. The chain has TRBV7-9 and TRBJ1-3; 9 bases fit TRBD1. The CDR3 sequence is 16 residues long. Germline loops: CDR1 SEHNR, CDR2 FQNEAQ (reference sequence). Trimming cost V 5 bases and J 2 bases; bases outside gene matches: 7. The CDR3 nucleotides are TGTGCCAGCAGCCAGAGGACAGGGGAAACTGGAAACACCATATATTTT. It encodes CASSQRTGETGNTIYF.

CDR3 loop: CASSQDSTRGRRNTEAFF. The CDR3 coding sequence is TGCGCCAGCAGCCAAGATAGTACGAGGGGACGGAGGAACACTGAAGCTTTCTTT. The chain is built from TRBV4-1 and TRBJ1-1, with D perhaps TRBD1 (5 bases). This CDR3 contains 18 residues. V lost 0 bases and J lost 1, with 18 bases in between. Germline V gives CDR1 MGHRA, CDR2 YSYEKL.

This clone was detected only a few times. This chain uses TRBV28 with TRBJ1-5, with D unresolved. The CDR3 has 18 residues. V lost 2 bases and J 0 bases, leaving 17 bases between the germline ends. Germline CDR1 and CDR2: MDHEN and SYDVKM. The CDR3 here is CASSLGRRQFYSNQPQHF. The DNA of the CDR3 is TGTGCCAGCAGTTTAGGGCGGAGGCAGTTTTATAGCAATCAGCCCCAGCATTTT.

CDR3 bases: TGCGCCAGCAGCCGGGTCAATCGGGACACCGGGGAGCTGTTTTTT. Its translation: CASSRVNRDTGELFF. V usage is TRBV5-1 and J usage is TRBJ2-2; D unresolved. The CDR3 length is 15 residues. V was clipped by 4 bases and J by 3 bases, with 13 bases between them. Germline V gene data show CDR1 as SGHRS and CDR2 as YFSETQ.

The genes are TRBV27 and TRBJ1-6; D possibly corresponds to TRBD1 (5 bases). The CDR3 sequence is 15 residues long. The germline CDR1 and CDR2 sequences are MNHEY and SMNVEV (reference sequence). Between the trimmed V and J ends, which lost 8 bases and 9 bases, there was a span of 20 bases. The CDR3 bases are TGTGCCAGCGCCCTAGTCGGGGGAATGAGTTCACCCCTCCACTTT. Protein sequence: CASALVGGMSSPLHF.

This clone was seen just once. V is TRBV4-1 and J is TRBJ2-1; 7 bases are shared with TRBD1. In germline, CDR1 is MGHRA, CDR2 YSYEKL. V dropped 1 base and J dropped 6; count of bases not matched to a gene: 3. The CDR3 is 14 residues long. This chain's CDR3 is CASSQAGTVNEQFF. The CDR3 DNA follows: TGCGCCAGCAGCCAAGCCGGGACAGTCAATGAGCAGTTCTTC.

The table lists this clone with a few counts. The gene calls are TRBV4-1 and TRBJ2-1; possible D gene TRBD1, 5 bases. In germline, CDR1 is MGHRA, CDR2 YSYEKL. V was shortened by 1 base and J by 5 bases, with 9 bases between the two germline ends. This CDR3 contains 14 residues. CDR3 loop: CASSQGLTDNEQFF. The CDR3 bases are TGCGCCAGCAGCCAAGGGTTGACAGACAATGAGCAGTTCTTC.

V gene TRBV19 combines with J gene TRBJ1-5; the match to TRBD1 covers 8 bases. Trimming at V came to 7 bases and at J to 7 bases, leaving 9 bases not matched to a gene. Germline V gene data show CDR1 as LNHDA and CDR2 as SQIVND (reference sequence). The CDR3 is 14 amino acids. CDR3 residues: CASTTGQGGQPQHF. The CDR3 DNA reads TGTGCCAGTACAACCGGACAGGGAGGGCAGCCCCAGCATTTT.

The chain couples TRBV18 to TRBJ2-1; TRBD2 agrees at 9 bases. CDR3 length: 15 amino acids. Germline V gene sequence: CDR1 KGHSH, CDR2 LQKENI. V lost 3 bases, J lost 11 bases, and 11 bases stayed unmatched. The CDR3 DNA reads TGTGCCAGCTCACCGGGGACTAGCCCCTTGTTGAAGCAGTTCTTC. Translation gives CASSPGTSPLLKQFF.

This chain joins TRBV28 and TRBJ2-1; TRBD1 might be the D (6 bases). V lost 4 bases, J lost 4 bases, and 14 bases lay in between. Germline V CDR1 and CDR2: MDHEN, SYDVKM. The CDR3 loop spans 15 amino acids. This CDR3 is CASSSYEGVYNEQFF. For the CDR3, the DNA is TGTGCCAGCAGTTCATATGAGGGGGTGTACAATGAGCAGTTCTTC.

This clone was recorded once. V gene TRBV7-7 combines with J gene TRBJ1-5, with D perhaps matching TRBD1 (6 bases). V lost 6 bases and J 2 bases, leaving 20 bases between the germline ends. The CDR3 runs to 17 residues. Germline V gene lookup returns CDR1 SSHAT and CDR2 FNYEAQ (reference sequence). As DNA, the CDR3 is TGTGCCAGCAGGCCCCGGCCTCAGGGGAGGGGCAATCAGCCCCAGCATTTT. Translation gives CASRPRPQGRGNQPQHF.

This clone was observed a few times. The same CDR3 is also encoded by other DNA sequences in this sample. The gene calls are TRBV27 and TRBJ1-5, with D possibly being TRBD1 (5 bases). Trimming left V 3 bases short and J 4 bases short, with 7 bases between. The germline gives CDR1 MNHEY, CDR2 SMNVEV (reference sequence). The CDR3 sequence is 13 residues long. This CDR3 reads CASSFGGNQPQHF. Written as DNA, the CDR3 is TGTGCCAGCAGTTTTGGGGGGAATCAGCCCCAGCATTTT.

Only one count was recorded for this clone. This CDR3 reads CASSQMGAGANVLTF. In nucleotides, the CDR3 is TGTGCCAGCAGCCAAATGGGCGCCGGGGCCAACGTCCTGACTTTC. The chain couples TRBV6-1 to TRBJ2-6; D not resolved. The CDR3 runs to 15 residues. V lost 6 bases and J 4 bases, leaving 13 bases between the germline ends. CDR1 is MNHNS and CDR2 is SASEGT in the germline V gene.

V and J are TRBV5-6 and TRBJ2-3; D uncertain. Germline lookup yields CDR1 SGHDT and CDR2 YYEEEE. The CDR3 runs to 14 residues. Trimming cost V 4 bases and J 2 bases, with 11 bases left between them. In DNA form, the CDR3 reads TGTGCCAGCAGCCTCGCCGGGCACACAGATACGCAGTATTTT. This gives the protein CASSLAGHTDTQYF.

The chain employs TRBV6-6 and TRBJ2-5, with TRBD2 matching over 10 bases. J gave up 2 bases and V 2 bases, and 5 bases lay outside the gene matches. The CDR3 sequence is 16 residues long. Germline CDR1 reads MNHNY; CDR2 reads SVGAGI (reference sequence). CDR3 protein: CASSYGAGGLQETQYF. The CDR3 bases are TGTGCCAGCAGTTACGGAGCGGGGGGGCTACAAGAGACCCAGTACTTC.

The chain has TRBV7-2 and TRBJ1-2; D gene uncertain. CDR1 and CDR2 (germline): SGHTA, FQGNSA. Deletions cut 5 bases from V and 3 bases from J, with 13 bases between. This CDR3 comprises 14 residues. CDR3 DNA: TGTGCCAGCAGCCCCCCGCGAGGGTACTATGGCTACACCTTC. Translating gives CASSPPRGYYGYTF.

The genes are TRBV19 and TRBJ1-2, with D tentatively TRBD1 (6 bases). The V and J ends lost 5 bases and 0 bases respectively, with 13 bases between them. This CDR3 is 15 amino acids long. CDR1 is LNHDA, CDR2 SQIVND, per germline (reference sequence). The CDR3 DNA reads as TGTGCCAGTAGTTCTCGGACAGTCTCTAACTATGGCTACACCTTC. This encodes CASSSRTVSNYGYTF.

This clone was counted a single time. J is TRBJ2-7 and V is TRBV29-1; 7 bases match TRBD1. This CDR3 has 15 residues. The ends lost 3 bases at V and 0 bases at J; junction bases unmatched: 8. In germline, CDR1 is SQVTM, CDR2 ANQGSEA. Here the CDR3 reads CSVEGTEGSSYEQYF. CDR3 in DNA: TGCAGCGTTGAGGGGACAGAGGGTAGCTCCTACGAGCAGTACTTC.

J is TRBJ2-4 and V is TRBV11-2; 7 nucleotides align to TRBD2. Looked up from germline, CDR1 is SGHAT and CDR2 is FQNNGV. The CDR3 is 16 residues long. With 3 bases clipped from V and 3 bases from J, the junction kept 8 bases outside the gene matches. CDR3 protein: CASSFYAGDDKNIQYF. The CDR3 region has the DNA TGTGCCAGCAGCTTTTACGCGGGGGACGACAAAAACATTCAGTACTTC.

This sequence joins TRBV6-5 and TRBJ2-2, with D perhaps TRBD2 (5 bases). The germline CDR1 and CDR2 sequences are MNHEY and SVGAGI. The V gene lost 6 bases and the J gene lost 1 base, with 6 bases spanning the gap. The CDR3 covers 13 residues. The CDR3 DNA reads TGTGCCAGCAGGGGGAGGAACACCGGGGAGCTGTTTTTT. This sequence encodes CASRGRNTGELFF.